Detailed here is one T cell receptor (beta chain). The antigen is undetermined. The data were obtained in a study of blood T cells in healthy people across ages. Study-level findings and limits: TCR beta diversity, measured per million T cells, fell in a roughly linear way with age.

The use of a sample-barcoded 5' primer and a J-beta primer mix characterized a second PCR of about 6 to 12 cycles. In TCRdb, the 5' RACE reads were re-called with MiXCR into one record per CDR3 protein. This sample has about 760,000 distinct CDR3 sequences, with more than 50% found just once. CDR1 DFQATT and CDR2 SNEGSKA come from the germline V gene (reference sequence). The CDR3 sequence is 11 residues long. The genes are TRBV20-1 and TRBJ1-2, with D hard to call. This TCR derives from a man aged 35-49 years in good health. Source material: blood. The CDR3 DNA follows: TGCATGGTCGGGGAGACGCGCGGCTACACCTTC. Translation gives CMVGETRGYTF.